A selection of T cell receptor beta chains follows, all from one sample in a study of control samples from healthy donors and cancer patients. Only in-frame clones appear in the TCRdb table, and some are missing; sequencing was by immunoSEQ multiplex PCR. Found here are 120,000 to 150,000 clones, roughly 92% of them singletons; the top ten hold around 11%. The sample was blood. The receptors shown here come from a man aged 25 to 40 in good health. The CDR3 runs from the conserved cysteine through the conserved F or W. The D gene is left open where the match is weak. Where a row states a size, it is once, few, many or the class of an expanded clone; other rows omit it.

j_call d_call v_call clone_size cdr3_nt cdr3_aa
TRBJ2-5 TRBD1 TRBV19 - TGTGCCAGTAGCACCGGGACAGGGGGTGGAGAGACCCAGTACTTC CASSTGTGGGETQYF
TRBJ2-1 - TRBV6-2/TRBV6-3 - TGTGCCAGCAGTTACTCGAGCGCGGGCAATGAGCAGTTCTTC CASSYSSAGNEQFF
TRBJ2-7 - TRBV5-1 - TGCGCCAGCAGTCTAGAGATTCAGGGGAGCGAGCAGTACTTC CASSLEIQGSEQYF
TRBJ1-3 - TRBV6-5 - TGTGCCAGCAGTTACACTCAGCGGGGGGCCGGAAACACCATATATTTT CASSYTQRGAGNTIYF
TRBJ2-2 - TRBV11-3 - TGTGCCAGCAGCTTAGATTTATCCGGGGAGCTGTTTTTT CASSLDLSGELFF
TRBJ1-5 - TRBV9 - TGTGCCAGCAGCGTAGAAGGGGGCAATCAGCCCCAGCATTTT CASSVEGGNQPQHF
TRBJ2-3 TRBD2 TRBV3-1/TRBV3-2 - TGTGCCAGCAGCCAAAGAGCGGGAGGGCCCTTTGGCACAGATACGCAGTATTTT CASSQRAGGPFGTDTQYF
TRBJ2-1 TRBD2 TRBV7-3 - TGTGCCAGCAGCCCCGGGACTAGCAATGAGCAGTTCTTC CASSPGTSNEQFF
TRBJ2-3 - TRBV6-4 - TGTGCCAGCAGTGGAGAACCGGGACCTCCCGATACGCAGTATTTT CASSGEPGPPDTQYF
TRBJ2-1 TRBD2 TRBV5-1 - TGCGCCAGCAGCTCTGGACTAGCGGGAGGCAATGAGCAGTTCTTC CASSSGLAGGNEQFF
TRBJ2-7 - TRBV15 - TGTGCCACCAGCAGAGATCAAGGACACTCCTACGAGCAGTACTTC CATSRDQGHSYEQYF
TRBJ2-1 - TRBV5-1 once TGCGCCAGCAGCATGAGCTGGCGCCATGAGCAGTTCTTC CASSMSWRHEQFF
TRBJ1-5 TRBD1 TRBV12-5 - TGTGCTAGTGGTTTGGTACTGGCAGGGGGTAATCAGCCCCAGCATTTT CASGLVLAGGNQPQHF
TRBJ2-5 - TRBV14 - TGTGCCAGCAGCCAAGTTCGGGGTAACCAAGAGACCCAGTACTTC CASSQVRGNQETQYF
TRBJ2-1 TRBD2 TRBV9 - TGTGCCAGCAGCTTGGGACTAGTCAGACACAATGAGCAGTTCTTC CASSLGLVRHNEQFF
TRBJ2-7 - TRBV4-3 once TGCGCCAGCAGCCAATCAAGGGCTTGGGGCGAGCAGTACTTC CASSQSRAWGEQYF
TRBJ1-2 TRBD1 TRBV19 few TGTGCCAGTCATCCCCCTGGGGGGGACAGGGGGCGAGGTGGCTACACCTTC CASHPPGGDRGRGGYTF
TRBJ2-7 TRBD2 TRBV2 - TGTGCCAGCAGTGAAGCTAGCGGGAGGGCCGTGACCTACGAGCAGTACTTC CASSEASGRAVTYEQYF
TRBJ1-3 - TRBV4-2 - TGTGCCAGCAGCCAAGATCGGGTTGCCCCTGGAAACACCATATATTTT CASSQDRVAPGNTIYF
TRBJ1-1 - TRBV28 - TGTGCCAGCAGTTTATTTGGCAGCCCTGAAGCTTTCTTT CASSLFGSPEAFF
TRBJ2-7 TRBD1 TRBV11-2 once TGTGCCAGCAGCTTGCAAGGGACAGCGGTCTCCTACGAGCAGTACTTC CASSLQGTAVSYEQYF
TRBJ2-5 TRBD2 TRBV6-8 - TGTGCCAGCAGTTACAGGTTAGCGGGGGAAGAGACCCAGTACTTC CASSYRLAGEETQYF
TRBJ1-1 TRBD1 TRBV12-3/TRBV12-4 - TGTGCCAGCAGTAAACAGGGGGCTACTGAAGCTTTCTTT CASSKQGATEAFF
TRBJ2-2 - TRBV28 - TGTGCCAGCTCTTGGGGCCAGCCGGGACCCGGGGAGCTGTTTTTT CASSWGQPGPGELFF
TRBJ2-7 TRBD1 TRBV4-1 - TGCGCCAGCAGCCAAGGTCCAGGGGGCTACGAGCAGTACTTC CASSQGPGGYEQYF
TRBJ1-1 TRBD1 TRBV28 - TGTGCCAGCAGGTATGGGACAGGCGATCCGAGGTTCACTGAAGCTTTCTTT CASRYGTGDPRFTEAFF
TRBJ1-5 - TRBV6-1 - TGTGCCAGCAGTGAAGCGAGAGGAAGGGAAAGGGCCCAGCATTTT CASSEARGRERAQHF
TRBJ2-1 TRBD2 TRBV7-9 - TGTGCCAGCAGCCCAGGGGGTAGCGGGAGCAATGAGCAGTTCTTC CASSPGGSGSNEQFF
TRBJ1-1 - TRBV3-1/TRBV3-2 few TGTGCCAGCAGCCGTGGCAGAATGAACACTGAAGCTTTCTTT CASSRGRMNTEAFF